This is a list of T cell receptor beta chains from one sample in a study of CXCR3-negative and CXCR3-positive naive CD8 T cells. TCRdb re-called the 5' RACE reads, yielding one record per CDR3 amino acid sequence without DNA. The sample totals 5,300 or so distinct CDR3 sequences. Sequences were obtained from naive CXCR3+ CD8+ T cells from blood. The receptors originated from a human donor in good health. Some clones in this sample may be carry-over from other donors' samples. The CDR3 runs from the conserved cysteine through the conserved F or W. Clone sizes are given selectively: once, few, many, or a class where the clone is expanded.

abundance	v_gene	j_gene	CDR3aa
.	TRBV29-1	TRBJ2-7	CSVETSGSGTYEQYF
.	TRBV20-1	TRBJ1-5	CSASRDRGQPQHF
.	TRBV29-1	TRBJ2-1	CSVMASGAYNEQFF
.	TRBV4-1	TRBJ2-1	CASSQGFLAGVFFF
.	TRBV11-2	TRBJ2-3	CASSLGLAGNTDTQYF
.	TRBV7-3	TRBJ2-3	CASSSSGRTDTQYF
medium-sized	TRBV20-1	TRBJ2-7	CSARTLSGSPYEQYF
medium-sized	TRBV12-5	TRBJ1-2	CASGPKQRGGGYTF
medium-sized	TRBV21-1	TRBJ2-6	CASSRRYQSRVLTF
.	TRBV20-1	TRBJ2-3	CSARGGPTDTQYF
.	TRBV23-1	TRBJ1-5	CASSHRDRGPNQPQHF
medium-sized	TRBV6-2/TRBV6-3	TRBJ2-7	CASSLAGITYEQYF
.	TRBV10-3	TRBJ2-2	CAILRTGAGGELFF
.	TRBV27	TRBJ2-5	CASSLRRERETQYF
medium-sized	TRBV29-1	TRBJ2-1	CSVSGLADASYNEQFF
medium-sized	TRBV29-1	TRBJ2-3	CSVVEGYTQYF
.	TRBV29-1	TRBJ1-2	CSVEEEMGGYNF
medium-sized	TRBV20-1	TRBJ2-1	CSALGVAGNEQFF
.	TRBV10-3	TRBJ1-2	CAIIPGQDYGYTF
.	TRBV29-1	TRBJ1-1	CSGLMNTEAFF
.	TRBV13	TRBJ2-3	CASSPGPSGADTQYF
.	TRBV2	TRBJ2-1	CASRDRGDEQFF
medium-sized	TRBV5-1	TRBJ1-1	CASRGTRPYTEAFF
.	TRBV7-6	TRBJ2-3	CASSLERGLSTDTQYF
.	TRBV6-6	TRBJ1-1	CASIGSLDTEAFF
medium-sized	TRBV6-2/TRBV6-3	TRBJ2-1	CASSYEGNEQFF
medium-sized	TRBV29-1	TRBJ2-3	CSGGWAASTDTQYF
medium-sized	TRBV29-1	TRBJ1-1	CSVKGSYTEAFF
medium-sized	TRBV27	TRBJ2-7	CASSSGTGGYGYEQYF
medium-sized	TRBV18	TRBJ1-1	CASSPPSPGTGNTEAFF
medium-sized	TRBV2	TRBJ2-3	CASSGLATTDTQYF
.	TRBV10-1	TRBJ2-2	CASSRDEIANTGELFF
medium-sized	TRBV5-1	TRBJ2-1	CASSMSSGGAYEQFF
medium-sized	TRBV4-3	TRBJ1-4	CASSQQANEKLFF
.	TRBV6-5	TRBJ2-3	CASSSYRTLAGNTDTQYF
medium-sized	TRBV13	TRBJ2-6	CATSRSGANVLTF
.	TRBV19	TRBJ2-1	CASSIDPGGYEQFF
medium-sized	TRBV10-3	TRBJ2-7	CAISPQDRGALYEQYF
medium-sized	TRBV19	TRBJ2-7	CASSIGTYEQYF
medium-sized	TRBV6-5	TRBJ1-5	CASSYRQTGSGQPQHF
.	TRBV29-1	TRBJ2-4	CSVSEGNIQYF
medium-sized	TRBV27	TRBJ2-7	CASSLSGGDSTSYEQYF
.	TRBV19	TRBJ1-1	CASSGKGNTEAFF
medium-sized	TRBV29-1	TRBJ2-7	CSVEGDPAGDPYEQYF
.	TRBV10-3	TRBJ1-1	CAISQDRVSEAFF
.	TRBV29-1	TRBJ2-7	CSAASYSEDYEQYF
medium-sized	TRBV13	TRBJ2-7	CASRRLGSYEQYF
.	TRBV9	TRBJ2-1	CASSWGLLNEQFF
medium-sized	TRBV4-1	TRBJ2-1	CASSQIAGESSYNEQFF
medium-sized	TRBV15	TRBJ2-1	CATSRDRRSYNEQFF
medium-sized	TRBV7-9	TRBJ2-7	CASSSGSDISGSYEQYF
medium-sized	TRBV29-1	TRBJ2-5	CSDDRGQEETQYF
.	TRBV7-8	TRBJ1-1	CASSLTGVETEAFF
.	TRBV19	TRBJ1-4	CASTSRGGGTNEKLFF
.	TRBV3-1	TRBJ1-1	CASSQGQGGTEAFF
.	TRBV10-3	TRBJ2-7	CAISDPAGNRGEQYF
.	TRBV11-2	TRBJ2-3	CASSLGLHTDTQYF
medium-sized	TRBV6-6	TRBJ2-1	CASSYPKEGPDLHNEQFF
.	TRBV7-9	TRBJ2-3	CASSGLASDTQYF
.	TRBV6-2/TRBV6-3	TRBJ2-1	CASSGWTSGNIYNEQFF